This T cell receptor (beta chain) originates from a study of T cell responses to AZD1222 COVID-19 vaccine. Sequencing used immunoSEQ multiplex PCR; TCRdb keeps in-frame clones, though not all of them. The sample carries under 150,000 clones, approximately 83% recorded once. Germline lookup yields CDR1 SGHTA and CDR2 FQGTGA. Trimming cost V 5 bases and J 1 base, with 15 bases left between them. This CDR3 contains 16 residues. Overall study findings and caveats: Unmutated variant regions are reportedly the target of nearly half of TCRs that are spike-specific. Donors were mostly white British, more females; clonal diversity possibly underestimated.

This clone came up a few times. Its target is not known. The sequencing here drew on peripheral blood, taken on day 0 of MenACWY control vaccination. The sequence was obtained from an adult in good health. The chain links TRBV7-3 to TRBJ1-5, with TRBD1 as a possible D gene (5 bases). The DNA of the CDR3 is TGTGCCAGCAGCGTCCCGACAGTGCGGAGCAATCAGCCCCAGCATTTT. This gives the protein CASSVPTVRSNQPQHF.